One and the same sample provided the 30 T cell receptor beta chains below, sequenced in a study of shared T cell receptors in the human thymus. Method: immunoSEQ multiplex PCR; TCRdb's copy keeps in-frame clones and lacks some. The repertoire consists of over 60,000 clones, with around 96% occurring once and the leading ten covering less than 0.04%. Sequenced input: thymocytes. The receptors stem from a human donor.

V is TRBV7-9 and J is TRBJ1-6; possibly TRBD1 for D (5 bases). Trimming removed 5 bases from V and 7 bases from J, with 12 bases in between. The length of the CDR3 is 14 residues. The germline CDR1 and CDR2 sequences are SEHNR and FQNEAQ (reference sequence). CDR3 in amino acids: CASSLGAPNSPLHF. As DNA, the CDR3 is TGTGCCAGCAGCCTAGGGGCCCCGAATTCACCCCTCCACTTT.

The V and J genes are TRBV10-3 and TRBJ2-7; no firm D call. V shed 0 bases and J shed 1 base, with 10 bases lying between them. This CDR3 is built from 15 residues. Germline V gives CDR1 ENHRY, CDR2 SYGVKD. CDR3 nucleotide sequence: TGTGCCATCAGTGAGTCGTCCCAGGAATCCTACGAGCAGTACTTC. It translates to CAISESSQESYEQYF.

The chain combines TRBV5-6 with TRBJ1-1, with 10 nucleotides matching TRBD1. V lost 8 bases to trimming and J lost 4 bases; unmatched junction nucleotides: 23. This CDR3 is 19 amino acids long. Germline lookup yields CDR1 SGHDT and CDR2 YYEEEE. This chain's CDR3 is CASRLGPKTGGALGTEAFF. The CDR3 DNA reads TGTGCCAGTAGACTTGGACCGAAGACAGGGGGCGCATTGGGCACTGAAGCTTTCTTT.

This clone was recorded only once. This rearrangement joins TRBV7-7 to TRBJ1-4; a weak D match, TRBD1 (5 bases). The germline V gene has CDR1 SSHAT and CDR2 FNYEAQ (reference sequence). This CDR3 comprises 16 residues. The germline V and J ends were trimmed by 4 bases and 5 bases, with 17 bases remaining between them. CDR3 nucleotides: TGTGCCAGCAGCTCACCAGGGAGACATTCCAATGAAAAACTGTTTTTT. Translation gives CASSSPGRHSNEKLFF.

CDR3 residues: CASSLWDRGPYGYTF. Written as DNA, the CDR3 is TGTGCCAGCAGCCTCTGGGACAGGGGACCCTATGGCTACACCTTC. The chain joins TRBV5-5 to TRBJ1-2; 10 bases match TRBD1. The V gene end was trimmed by 4 bases and the J gene end by 4 bases; junction bases not matched to a gene: 7. The CDR3 contains 15 residues. Per germline, CDR1 SGHKS and CDR2 YYEKEE (reference sequence).

This clone was detected only once. The chain employs TRBV9 and TRBJ2-3; the D call may be TRBD1 or TRBD2 (5 bases each). V lost 0 bases to trimming and J lost 0 bases, with 14 bases between them. The length of the CDR3 is 17 residues. The germline V gene encodes CDR1 SGDLS and CDR2 YYNGEE. DNA of the CDR3: TGTGCCAGCAGCGTAGTGGGGACCGGAACTAGCACAGATACGCAGTATTTT. Residues: CASSVVGTGTSTDTQYF.

V is TRBV18 and J is TRBJ2-1; 7 bases are a match to TRBD1. The V gene's germline CDR1 is KGHSH and CDR2 LQKENI. Germline trimming cut 3 bases from V and 7 bases from J; bases unmatched to any gene: 3. This CDR3 is 13 amino acids long. CDR3 amino acids: CASSPGQQNEQFF. In nucleotides, the CDR3 is TGTGCCAGCTCACCGGGACAGCAAAATGAGCAGTTCTTC.

This chain uses TRBV11-2 with TRBJ2-7; 9 nucleotides align to TRBD1. This CDR3 is built from 16 residues. Trimming removed 6 bases from V and 3 bases from J; junction bases left unmatched: 12. Germline CDR1 is SGHAT and CDR2 is FQNNGV. CDR3 amino acids: CASRQPSRDRDYEQYF. CDR3 DNA sequence: TGTGCCAGCAGGCAACCCTCCCGGGACAGGGACTACGAGCAGTACTTC. Supplemented by reference TRBV11-2 and TRBJ2-7, the full variable domain reads EAGVAQSPRYKIIEKRQSVAFWCNPISGHATLYWYQQILGQGPKLLIQFQNNGVVDDSQLPKDRFSAERLKGVDSTLKIQPAKLEDSAVYLCASRQPSRDRDYEQYFGPGTRLTVT.

This sequence joins TRBV9 and TRBJ2-3; 8 nucleotides match TRBD2. The CDR3 length is 17 residues. Germline V gives CDR1 SGDLS, CDR2 YYNGEE. The trim removed 0 bases at V and 8 bases at J, leaving 14 bases unmatched. CDR3 sequence: CASSVVRAGEVPATQYF. CDR3 DNA: TGTGCCAGCAGCGTAGTTCGAGCGGGAGAGGTACCAGCTACGCAGTATTTT.

The genes are TRBV4-3 and TRBJ2-7; D not resolved. This CDR3 spans 13 amino acids. From germline, CDR1 is LGHNA and CDR2 YSLEER. Trimming left V 1 base short and J 3 bases short, with 7 bases between. CDR3 bases: TGCGCCAGCAGCCAAGGCGTAAGCTACGAGCAGTACTTC. It yields the protein CASSQGVSYEQYF.

The chain recombines TRBV6-1 with TRBJ2-1; 7 bases map to TRBD1. The V and J ends lost 6 bases and 4 bases, in that order; junction bases with no gene match: 9. This CDR3 has 15 residues. Germline V gene sequence: CDR1 MNHNS, CDR2 SASEGT. This chain's CDR3 is CASRKPGQKYNEQFF. The CDR3 region has the DNA TGTGCCAGCAGGAAACCGGGACAGAAATACAATGAGCAGTTCTTC.

V usage is TRBV25-1 and J usage is TRBJ2-1, with TRBD2 identical over 9 bases. The CDR3 totals 16 residues. The germline gives CDR1 MGHDK, CDR2 SYGVNS. Trimming removed 1 base from V and 12 bases from J; junction bases left unmatched: 13. The CDR3 coding sequence is TGTGCCAGCAGTGAATGCGTGGCGGGGGGGACTGGAGGGCAGTTCTTC. It encodes CASSECVAGGTGGQFF.

The V and J genes are TRBV7-2 and TRBJ2-7; D gene ambiguous. V was clipped by 4 bases and J by 6 bases, with 22 bases between them. Germline CDR1 and CDR2: SGHTA and FQGNSA. The CDR3 runs to 16 residues. The CDR3 loop reads CASSSPFMIEVGEQYF. The CDR3, as DNA: TGTGCCAGCAGCTCACCGTTTATGATCGAAGTAGGCGAGCAGTACTTC.

The chain joins TRBV18 to TRBJ2-1, with 13 bases identical to TRBD2. The CDR3 spans 21 residues. Trimming removed 4 bases from V and 3 bases from J; junction bases left unmatched: 18. Germline CDR1 and CDR2: KGHSH and LQKENI. CDR3 in DNA: TGTGCCAGCTCACGTGGGATGATTACCGGGACTAGCGGGGCCCACTACAATGAGCAGTTCTTC. Translating gives CASSRGMITGTSGAHYNEQFF.

V gene TRBV11-2 combines with J gene TRBJ2-7; the match to TRBD1 covers 7 bases. The CDR3 length is 16 residues. CDR1 SGHAT and CDR2 FQNNGV come from the germline V gene. The ends lost 5 bases at V and 4 bases at J; junction bases unmatched: 14. The chain's CDR3 is CASSTSGTVGAYEQYF. As DNA, the CDR3 is TGTGCCAGCAGCACATCCGGGACAGTGGGTGCGTACGAGCAGTACTTC.

The table lists this clone with a few counts. The chain couples TRBV4-2 to TRBJ1-1; TRBD1 agrees at 8 bases. This CDR3 has 17 residues. The germline gives CDR1 LGHNA, CDR2 YNFKEQ. Germline trimming cut 2 bases from V and 5 bases from J; bases unmatched to any gene: 13. In DNA, the CDR3 is TGTGCCAGCAGCCAACGGACAGGGCCGCCTCGAGGGACTGAAGCTTTCTTT. Translation gives CASSQRTGPPRGTEAFF.

As DNA, the CDR3 is TGCAGCGCTAAAGGGGGCGACTATGGCTACACCTTC. This sequence encodes CSAKGGDYGYTF. The rearrangement uses TRBV29-1 and TRBJ1-2, with 7 bases that match TRBD1. Germline V gives CDR1 SQVTM, CDR2 ANQGSEA. The CDR3 loop spans 12 amino acids. With 7 bases clipped from V and 3 bases from J, the junction kept 5 bases outside the gene matches.

The chain recombines TRBV4-3 with TRBJ1-4; perhaps TRBD1 as D (6 bases). Germline CDR1 LGHNA, CDR2 YSLEER. The CDR3 is made up of 15 amino acids. Trimming took off 0 bases at V and 8 bases at J, with 13 bases between the two ends. The CDR3 is CASSQDRDRREKLFF. CDR3 nucleotides: TGCGCCAGCAGCCAAGACCGTGACAGGCGAGAAAAACTGTTTTTT.

The CDR3 protein is CASRAGTNTYNEQFF. As DNA, the CDR3 is TGTGCCAGCAGAGCCGGGACAAATACATACAATGAGCAGTTCTTC. The chain employs TRBV6-4 and TRBJ2-1; D is perhaps TRBD1 (6 bases). With 6 bases removed from V and 4 bases from J, the gap between germline ends came to 16 bases. The CDR3 has 15 amino acids. CDR1 and CDR2 (germline): MRHNA, SNTAGT.

A single count supports this clone. The rearrangement uses TRBV11-2 and TRBJ1-3; D gene uncertain. The V end lost 1 base, the J end lost 4 bases, and 8 bases lay between the germline ends. This CDR3 is built from 14 residues. From germline, CDR1 is SGHAT and CDR2 FQNNGV. The CDR3 here is CASSLVIGGNTIYF. The CDR3 nucleotides are TGTGCCAGCAGCTTAGTAATCGGGGGAAACACCATATATTTT.

The chain joins TRBV7-2 to TRBJ2-2; 10 positions agree with TRBD1. The germline CDR1 and CDR2 sequences are SGHTA and FQGNSA. The V and J ends lost 0 bases and 2 bases, in that order; junction bases with no gene match: 6. This CDR3 is 18 amino acids long. The chain's CDR3 is CASSLAGQGPTNTGELFF. CDR3 sequence (DNA): TGTGCCAGCAGCTTAGCGGGACAGGGGCCAACCAACACCGGGGAGCTGTTTTTT.

The V and J genes are TRBV4-3 and TRBJ2-3; a possible D gene is TRBD1 (7 bases). Germline V gene data show CDR1 as LGHNA and CDR2 as YSLEER. The CDR3 is made up of 13 amino acids. Trimming removed 6 bases at V and 4 bases at J, with 11 bases between. In nucleotides, the CDR3 is TGCGCCAGCAGTACAGGGGAGGCAGATACGCAGTATTTT. Protein product: CASSTGEADTQYF.

The chain carries TRBV28 and TRBJ1-5; D gene unclear. Germline CDR1 reads MDHEN; CDR2 reads SYDVKM. There are 16 residues in the CDR3. V was clipped by 2 bases and J by 5 bases, with 16 bases between them. The CDR3 reads CASSLIFAGRDQPQHF. DNA for the CDR3: TGTGCCAGCAGTTTAATATTCGCGGGGAGGGATCAGCCCCAGCATTTT.

This chain links TRBV19 with TRBJ2-7; 9 bases fit TRBD1. Germline CDR1 and CDR2: LNHDA and SQIVND (reference sequence). The V segment lost 5 bases and the J segment 9 bases; nucleotides outside the gene matches: 8. This CDR3 is built from 13 residues. The CDR3 DNA follows: TGTGCCAGTAGTCCCGGGACAGGGAGGGTGCAGTACTTC. This encodes CASSPGTGRVQYF.

The count of this clone is one. Written as DNA, the CDR3 is TGTGCCAGCAGCTTGGGTTTTGTATACAGGGGTGTTCCCGGGGAGCTGTTTTTT. Amino acids: CASSLGFVYRGVPGELFF. The J gene is TRBJ2-2, the V gene TRBV5-5; 7 bases are a match to TRBD1. With V trimmed by 0 bases and J by 6 bases, 14 bases remained unmatched. CDR1 and CDR2 from the germline V gene are SGHKS and YYEKEE (reference sequence). The CDR3 runs to 18 residues.

This rearrangement joins TRBV10-3 to TRBJ1-2, with 8 bases lining up with TRBD1. This CDR3 has 14 residues. The ends lost 9 bases at V and 2 bases at J; junction bases unmatched: 8. The germline V gene encodes CDR1 ENHRY and CDR2 SYGVKD. CDR3 sequence (DNA): TGTGCCATTACAGGGGGAGCGATAAACTATGGCTACACCTTC. Amino acids: CAITGGAINYGYTF.

The chain couples TRBV20-1 to TRBJ1-1; no definite D call. This CDR3 is 11 amino acids long. Germline CDR1 DFQATT, CDR2 SNEGSKA (reference sequence). V was cut by 8 bases and J by 0 bases, with 7 bases left in between. The CDR3 loop reads CSCHVNTEAFF. In nucleotides, the CDR3 is TGCAGTTGTCATGTGAACACTGAAGCTTTCTTT.

The V gene is TRBV7-3, the J gene TRBJ1-6; D is ambiguous. Germline V gives CDR1 SGHTA, CDR2 FQGTGA. This CDR3 has 17 residues. Trimming took 4 bases from V and 5 from J, leaving 18 bases between them. The CDR3 nucleotides are TGTGCCAGCAGCTACGGGGTCGGGGATGTACATAATTCACCCCTCCACTTT. Translating it yields CASSYGVGDVHNSPLHF.

The chain has TRBV6-1 and TRBJ1-2; D is perhaps TRBD1 (5 bases). CDR3 length: 14 amino acids. Per the germline V gene, CDR1 is MNHNS and CDR2 is SASEGT. Trimming took 5 bases from V and 2 from J, leaving 12 bases between them. The CDR3 DNA follows: TGTGCCAGCAGTATGCTGGCAGGGAACTATGGCTACACCTTC. It specifies CASSMLAGNYGYTF.

This clone was detected once. This rearrangement joins TRBV5-1 to TRBJ2-1; 8 bases match TRBD2. The germline V gene encodes CDR1 SGHRS and CDR2 YFSETQ. With 0 bases clipped from V and 6 bases from J, the junction kept 11 bases outside the gene matches. This CDR3 contains 17 residues. This chain's CDR3 is CASSLDQGGGSCNEQFF. Here the CDR3 DNA reads TGCGCCAGCAGCTTGGATCAGGGCGGGGGGAGCTGCAATGAGCAGTTCTTC.